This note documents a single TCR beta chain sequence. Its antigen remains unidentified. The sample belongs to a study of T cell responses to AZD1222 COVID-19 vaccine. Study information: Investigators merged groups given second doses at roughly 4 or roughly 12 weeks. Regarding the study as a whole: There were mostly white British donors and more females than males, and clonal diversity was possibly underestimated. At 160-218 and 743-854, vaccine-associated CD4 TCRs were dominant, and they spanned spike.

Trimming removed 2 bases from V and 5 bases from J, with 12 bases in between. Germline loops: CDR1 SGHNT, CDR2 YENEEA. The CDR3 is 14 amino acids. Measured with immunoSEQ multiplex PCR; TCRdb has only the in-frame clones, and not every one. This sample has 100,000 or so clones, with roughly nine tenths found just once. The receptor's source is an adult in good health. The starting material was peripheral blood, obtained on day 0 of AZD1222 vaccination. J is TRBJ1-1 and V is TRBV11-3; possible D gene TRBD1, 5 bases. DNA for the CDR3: TGTGCCAGCAGCTTATCCCCAGGGTGGACTGAAGCTTTCTTT. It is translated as CASSLSPGWTEAFF.